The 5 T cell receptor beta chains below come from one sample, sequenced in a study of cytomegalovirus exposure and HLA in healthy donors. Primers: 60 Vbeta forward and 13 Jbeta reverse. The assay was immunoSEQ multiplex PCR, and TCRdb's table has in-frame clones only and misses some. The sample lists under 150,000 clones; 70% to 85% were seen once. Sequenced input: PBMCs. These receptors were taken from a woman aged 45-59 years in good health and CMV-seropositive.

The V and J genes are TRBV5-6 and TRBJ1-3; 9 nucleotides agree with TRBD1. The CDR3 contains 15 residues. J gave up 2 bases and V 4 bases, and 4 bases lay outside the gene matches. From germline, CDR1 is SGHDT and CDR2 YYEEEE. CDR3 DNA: TGTGCCAGCAGCCCGGGACAGGGACCTGGAAACACCATATATTTT. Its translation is CASSPGQGPGNTIYF.

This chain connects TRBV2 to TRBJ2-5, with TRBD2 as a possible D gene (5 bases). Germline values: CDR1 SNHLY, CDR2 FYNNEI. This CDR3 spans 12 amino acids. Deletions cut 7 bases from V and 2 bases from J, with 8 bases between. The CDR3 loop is CASKGDQETQYF. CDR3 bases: TGTGCCAGCAAGGGAGATCAAGAGACCCAGTACTTC.

The CDR3 DNA sequence: TGTGCCAGTAGTATGGCGGGGTTTGAAGAGACCCAGTACTTC. Translation: CASSMAGFEETQYF. This chain connects TRBV19 to TRBJ2-7, with D possibly being TRBD2 (6 bases). The DNA end is a closer match to TRBJ2-5, so the J assignment may be wrong. The CDR3 consists of 14 residues. CDR1 and CDR2 from the germline V gene are LNHDA and SQIVND (reference sequence).

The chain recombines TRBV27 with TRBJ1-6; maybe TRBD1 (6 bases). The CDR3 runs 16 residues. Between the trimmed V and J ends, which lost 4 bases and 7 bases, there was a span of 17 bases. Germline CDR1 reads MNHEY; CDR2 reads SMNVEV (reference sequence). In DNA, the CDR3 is TGTGCCAGCAGTTCCGGCTGGGGGCAGAGAAATTCACCCCTCCACTTT. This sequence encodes CASSSGWGQRNSPLHF.

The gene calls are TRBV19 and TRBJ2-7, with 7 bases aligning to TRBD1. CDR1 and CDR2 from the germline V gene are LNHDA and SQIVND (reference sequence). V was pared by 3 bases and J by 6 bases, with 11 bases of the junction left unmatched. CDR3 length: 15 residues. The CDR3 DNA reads TGTGCCAGTAGTATTTCAGACAGGGTCCGCTCCGAGCAGTACTTC. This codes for CASSISDRVRSEQYF.